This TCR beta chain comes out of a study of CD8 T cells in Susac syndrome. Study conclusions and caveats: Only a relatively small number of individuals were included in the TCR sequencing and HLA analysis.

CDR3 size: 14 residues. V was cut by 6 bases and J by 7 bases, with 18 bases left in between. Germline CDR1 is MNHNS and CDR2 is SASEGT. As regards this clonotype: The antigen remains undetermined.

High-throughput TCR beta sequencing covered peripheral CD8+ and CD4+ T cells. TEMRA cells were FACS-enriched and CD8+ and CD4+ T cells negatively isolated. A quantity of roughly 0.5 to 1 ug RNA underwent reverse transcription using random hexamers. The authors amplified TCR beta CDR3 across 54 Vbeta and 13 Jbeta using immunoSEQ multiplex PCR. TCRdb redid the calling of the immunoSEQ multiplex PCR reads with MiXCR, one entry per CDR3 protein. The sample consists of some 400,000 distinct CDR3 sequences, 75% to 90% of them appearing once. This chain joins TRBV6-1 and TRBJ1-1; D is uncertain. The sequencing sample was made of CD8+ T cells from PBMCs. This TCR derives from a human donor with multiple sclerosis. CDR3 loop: CASRTAGFRGEAFF. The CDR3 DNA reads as TGTGCCAGCAGAACGGCGGGATTTCGGGGTGAAGCTTTCTTT.